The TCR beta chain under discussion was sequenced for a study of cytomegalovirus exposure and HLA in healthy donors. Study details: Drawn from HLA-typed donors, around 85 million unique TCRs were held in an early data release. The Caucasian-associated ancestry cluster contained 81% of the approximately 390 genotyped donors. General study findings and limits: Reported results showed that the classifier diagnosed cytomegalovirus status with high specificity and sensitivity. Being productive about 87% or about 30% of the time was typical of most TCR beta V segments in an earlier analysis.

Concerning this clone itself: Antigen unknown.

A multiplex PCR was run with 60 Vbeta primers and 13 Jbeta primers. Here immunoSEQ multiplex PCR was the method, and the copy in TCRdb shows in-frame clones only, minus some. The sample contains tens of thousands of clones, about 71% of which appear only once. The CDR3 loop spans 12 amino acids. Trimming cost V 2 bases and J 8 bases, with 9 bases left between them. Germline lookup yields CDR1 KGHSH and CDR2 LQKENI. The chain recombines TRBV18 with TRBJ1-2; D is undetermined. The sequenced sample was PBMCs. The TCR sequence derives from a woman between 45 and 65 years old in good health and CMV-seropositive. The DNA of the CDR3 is TGTGCCAGCTCACCATTCTCGGAGGGCTACACCTTC. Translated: CASSPFSEGYTF.